A single sample gave rise to the 25 T cell receptor beta chains below, sequenced in a study of T cell responses to AZD1222 COVID-19 vaccine. Repertoires were generated with immunoSEQ multiplex PCR, while TCRdb's copy carries only in-frame clones and drops some. The table records fewer than 130,000 clones, roughly 90% of them present only once. The sequences come from peripheral blood, collected 28 days after the second AZD1222 dose. Receptors were obtained from an adult who received the AZD1222 COVID-19 vaccine.

This clone was counted between two and nine times. The chain joins TRBV14 to TRBJ2-7; no clear D. The CDR3 sequence is 12 residues long. V dropped 1 base and J dropped 3 bases, with 4 bases sitting between them. CDR1 is SGHDN, CDR2 FVKESK, per germline. As DNA, the CDR3 is TGTGCCAGCAGCCAAGTTTTCTACGAGCAGTACTTC. Protein product: CASSQVFYEQYF.

The chain has TRBV6-6 and TRBJ1-2, with 8 bases matching TRBD1. The V segment lost 0 bases and the J segment 4 bases; nucleotides outside the gene matches: 7. Germline-derived CDR1 and CDR2 are MNHNY and SVGAGI (reference sequence). The CDR3 extends over 16 amino acids. The CDR3 spells CASSYSSQGGSYGYTF. CDR3 bases: TGTGCCAGCAGTTACTCATCACAGGGGGGGAGCTATGGCTACACCTTC.

The genes are TRBV6-5 and TRBJ1-1, with unresolved D. The V gene lost 6 bases and the J gene lost 0 bases, with 14 bases spanning the gap. The CDR3 covers 15 residues. Germline CDR1 is MNHEY and CDR2 is SVGAGI. The CDR3 loop is CASRRGKGVNTEAFF. CDR3 nucleotide sequence: TGTGCCAGCAGGAGAGGGAAGGGAGTGAACACTGAAGCTTTCTTT.

In DNA, the CDR3 is TGTGCCAGCTCAGTCCTGCTCTATGGCTACACCTTC. Translation gives CASSVLLYGYTF. The rearrangement links TRBV6-5 to TRBJ1-2; no clear D. CDR3 size: 12 residues. V was cut by 8 bases and J by 4 bases, with 11 bases left in between. Germline CDR1 MNHEY, CDR2 SVGAGI.

This chain joins TRBV5-1 and TRBJ2-7; D is uncertain. The CDR3 spans 13 residues. Germline values: CDR1 SGHRS, CDR2 YFSETQ. Trimming cost V 4 bases and J 3 bases, with 11 bases left between them. CDR3 bases: TGCGCCAGCAGCGCCGGATCCTTCTACGAGCAGTACTTC. Protein: CASSAGSFYEQYF.

This sequence joins TRBV4-1 and TRBJ2-1, with TRBD1 matching 9 bases. Germline CDR1 MGHRA, CDR2 YSYEKL. The V gene end was trimmed by 4 bases and the J gene end by 7 bases; junction bases not matched to a gene: 8. The CDR3 totals 15 residues. CDR3 nucleotides: TGCGCCAGCAGCCGCCTTGGGGACAGGGCAAATGAGCAGTTCTTC. Amino acids: CASSRLGDRANEQFF.

V usage is TRBV5-1 and J usage is TRBJ2-1, with no clear D. This CDR3 has 14 amino acids. Germline V CDR1 and CDR2: SGHRS, YFSETQ. V was clipped by 0 bases and J by 8 bases, with 12 bases between them. The CDR3 protein is CASSLDSASDEQFF. The DNA of the CDR3 is TGCGCCAGCAGCTTGGACTCGGCGAGCGATGAGCAGTTCTTC.

This chain joins TRBV7-2 and TRBJ2-5, with 9 bases aligning to TRBD2. With 6 bases clipped from V and 1 base from J, the junction kept 9 bases outside the gene matches. Germline V lookup: CDR1 SGHTA, CDR2 FQGNSA. The CDR3 is 16 residues long. Here the CDR3 DNA reads TGTGCCAGCAGTCTATCCGGAGCGGGGGGCCAAGAGACCCAGTACTTC. The encoded protein is CASSLSGAGGQETQYF.

This chain connects TRBV19 to TRBJ2-1; perhaps TRBD1 as D (6 bases). The CDR3 has 14 residues. V lost 6 bases to trimming and J lost 0 bases, with 9 bases between them. Germline V lookup: CDR1 LNHDA, CDR2 SQIVND (reference sequence). The CDR3 region is CASSQDSSYNEQFF. In DNA, the CDR3 is TGTGCCAGTAGCCAGGACAGCTCCTACAATGAGCAGTTCTTC.

The chain combines TRBV6-6 with TRBJ2-1; 14 bases map to TRBD2. Per germline, CDR1 MNHNY and CDR2 SVGAGI (reference sequence). The CDR3 has 15 amino acids. Trimming took 0 bases from V and 12 from J; bases not matched to a gene: 4. CDR3 protein: CASSYSTSGGVVQFF. CDR3 nucleotides: TGTGCCAGCAGTTACTCGACTAGCGGGGGGGTCGTGCAGTTCTTC.

This chain connects TRBV19 to TRBJ1-2; D not resolved. Germline V gene data show CDR1 as LNHDA and CDR2 as SQIVND (reference sequence). The CDR3 is 13 amino acids. V was trimmed by 9 bases and J by 1 base, leaving 12 bases between them. For the CDR3, the DNA is TGTGCCAGCCGAGGGCCGAATAACTATGGCTACACCTTC. It is translated as CASRGPNNYGYTF.

The gene calls are TRBV23-1 and TRBJ2-6; the D gene is possibly TRBD1 (5 bases). TRBV23-1 is an open reading frame whose function is uncertain. This CDR3 is built from 15 residues. Trimming shortened V by 6 bases and J by 0 bases, and 9 bases separated the two germline ends. The CDR3, as DNA: TGCGCCAGCAGGTGGGGCGGCTCTGGGGCCAACGTCCTGACTTTC. Encoded protein: CASRWGGSGANVLTF.

This rearrangement joins TRBV12-3 or TRBV12-4 to TRBJ2-7, with 10 bases fitting TRBD1. The CDR3 covers 13 residues. Trimming took 6 bases from V and 1 from J; bases not matched to a gene: 0. In nucleotides, the CDR3 is TGTGCCAGCAGGGACAGGGGGTCCTACGAGCAGTACTTC. Residues: CASRDRGSYEQYF.

This rearrangement joins TRBV27 to TRBJ1-2; TRBD1 matches 7 bases. Germline CDR1 is MNHEY and CDR2 is SMNVEV (reference sequence). J was trimmed by 4 bases and V by 5 bases; bases with no gene match: 4. This CDR3 contains 13 residues. CDR3 nucleotides: TGTGCCAGCAGTCGGACAGGCATCTATGGCTACACCTTC. Residues: CASSRTGIYGYTF.

This rearrangement joins TRBV27 to TRBJ2-3; 13 bases align to TRBD2. CDR3 length: 14 residues. Germline CDR1 is MNHEY and CDR2 is SMNVEV (reference sequence). The trim removed 5 bases at V and 8 bases at J, leaving 4 bases unmatched. CDR3 nucleotides: TGTGCCAGCAGTCCCGGACTAGCGGGAGCTACGCAGTATTTT. It translates to CASSPGLAGATQYF.

V is TRBV19 and J is TRBJ2-1; TRBD2 might be the D (7 bases). The CDR3 loop spans 14 amino acids. CDR1 is LNHDA and CDR2 is SQIVND in the germline V gene (reference sequence). The germline V and J ends were trimmed by 4 bases and 6 bases, with 13 bases remaining between them. This CDR3 is CASSSRGAPNEQFF. CDR3 nucleotide sequence: TGTGCCAGTAGTAGTCGGGGGGCGCCCAATGAGCAGTTCTTC.

A single count supports this clone. This sequence joins TRBV7-9 and TRBJ1-2; the D is unclear. The CDR3 covers 14 residues. The V gene lost 2 bases and the J gene lost 0 bases, with 7 bases spanning the gap. The germline CDR1 and CDR2 sequences are SEHNR and FQNEAQ (reference sequence). The CDR3 loop reads CASSLQAPNYGYTF. The CDR3, as DNA: TGTGCCAGCAGCTTACAGGCTCCTAACTATGGCTACACCTTC.

The gene calls are TRBV19 and TRBJ1-5; TRBD1 is a possible D gene (5 bases). The germline V gene encodes CDR1 LNHDA and CDR2 SQIVND (reference sequence). The ends were cut back, 5 bases at V and 1 base at J, with 9 bases in the middle. CDR3 length: 14 residues. The CDR3 DNA follows: TGTGCCAGTAGTGTCCGGGACAGCAATCAGCCCCAGCATTTT. Translation: CASSVRDSNQPQHF.

The chain links TRBV6-2 or TRBV6-3 to TRBJ2-7; D perhaps matches TRBD1 (6 bases). V lost 3 bases and J 5 bases, leaving 17 bases between the germline ends. The length of the CDR3 is 15 residues. Germline V CDR1 and CDR2: MNHEY, SVGEGT. This chain's CDR3 is CASSYTKQGWHEQYF. The CDR3 nucleotides read TGTGCCAGCAGTTATACAAAACAGGGATGGCACGAGCAGTACTTC.

V and J are TRBV2 and TRBJ2-4; no clear D. The CDR3 covers 17 residues. V was trimmed by 6 bases and J by 0 bases, leaving 18 bases between them. Per germline, CDR1 SNHLY and CDR2 FYNNEI. The CDR3 DNA follows: TGTGCCAGCAGAGCTCGACCCAATACTCTAGCCAAAAACATTCAGTACTTC. Its translation is CASRARPNTLAKNIQYF. The full variable domain, rest sourced from reference TRBV2 and TRBJ2-4, is EPEVTQTPSHQVTQMGQEVILRCVPISNHLYFYWYRQILGQKVEFLVSFYNNEISEKSEIFDDQFSVERPDGSNFTLKIRSTKLEDSAMYFCASRARPNTLAKNIQYFGAGTRLSVL.

The rearrangement links TRBV19 to TRBJ2-7, with D possibly TRBD1 on 5 matching bases. V was cut by 7 bases and J by 0 bases, with 16 bases left in between. Per germline, CDR1 LNHDA and CDR2 SQIVND (reference sequence). The CDR3 sequence is 15 residues long. The CDR3 is CASKGRGPSSYEQYF. Here the CDR3 DNA reads TGTGCCAGTAAGGGTAGGGGCCCAAGCTCCTACGAGCAGTACTTC.

The chain is built from TRBV5-1 and TRBJ2-3; D may correspond to TRBD1 or TRBD2 (6 bases each). CDR3 size: 14 residues. Trimming left V 2 bases short and J 5 bases short, with 12 bases between. CDR1 SGHRS and CDR2 YFSETQ come from the germline V gene. The chain's CDR3 is CASSFGGGVDTQYF. CDR3 nucleotide sequence: TGCGCCAGCAGCTTCGGAGGGGGTGTAGATACGCAGTATTTT.

The chain uses TRBV18 and TRBJ2-3, with D unresolved. Trimming cost V 3 bases and J 6 bases, with 13 bases left between them. Germline V gene sequence: CDR1 KGHSH, CDR2 LQKENI. CDR3 length: 14 residues. CDR3: CASSPGAARDTQYF. The CDR3 region has the DNA TGTGCCAGCTCACCCGGCGCAGCCCGGGATACGCAGTATTTT.

The V gene is TRBV7-9, the J gene TRBJ2-1, with 10 bases matching TRBD2. CDR3 length: 16 residues. J was trimmed by 4 bases and V by 5 bases; bases with no gene match: 8. The germline gives CDR1 SEHNR, CDR2 FQNEAQ (reference sequence). CDR3 bases: TGTGCCAGCAGCACCAAACAGACTAGCGGGTACAATGAGCAGTTCTTC. Its translation is CASSTKQTSGYNEQFF.

This clone has only one observation. This chain links TRBV27 with TRBJ2-3, with 7 bases fitting TRBD1. CDR3 length equals 13 residues. V lost 7 bases to trimming and J lost 6 bases; unmatched junction nucleotides: 7. Germline V gives CDR1 MNHEY, CDR2 SMNVEV (reference sequence). The CDR3 is CASIMTGTDTQYF. Here the CDR3 DNA reads TGTGCCAGCATAATGACAGGGACGGATACGCAGTATTTT.